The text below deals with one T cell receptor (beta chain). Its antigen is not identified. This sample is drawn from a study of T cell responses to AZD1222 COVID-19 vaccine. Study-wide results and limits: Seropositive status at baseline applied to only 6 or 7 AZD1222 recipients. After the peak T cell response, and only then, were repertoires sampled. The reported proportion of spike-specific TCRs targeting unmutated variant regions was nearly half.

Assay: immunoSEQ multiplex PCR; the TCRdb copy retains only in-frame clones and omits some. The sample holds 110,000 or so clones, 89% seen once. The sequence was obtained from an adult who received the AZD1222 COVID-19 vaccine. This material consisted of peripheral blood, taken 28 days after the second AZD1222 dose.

CDR3 sequence: CASSLEGLNQPQHF. In DNA form, the CDR3 reads TGCGCCAGCAGCTTGGAAGGGCTCAATCAGCCCCAGCATTTT. J is TRBJ1-5 and V is TRBV5-1; D is unresolved. The CDR3 is made up of 14 amino acids. The V end lost 0 bases, the J end lost 3 bases, and 7 bases lay between the germline ends. The V gene's germline CDR1 is SGHRS and CDR2 YFSETQ.